What follows describes a single T cell receptor (beta chain). Germline CDR1 and CDR2: MDHEN and SYDVKM. This CDR3 has 13 amino acids. V gave up 7 bases and J gave up 4 bases, with 13 bases separating them. This entry belongs to a study of shared clonotypes between healthy human individuals. Sequenced by immunoSEQ multiplex PCR; TCRdb stores in-frame clones only, minus some. Of about 530,000 clones listed, approximately 95% are singletons. A CD45RA-negative memory subset and a CD45RA+ naive subset were separated from the CD4+ cells. This rearrangement joins TRBV28 to TRBJ1-2; D gene ambiguous. This clonotype was obtained from a young woman in good health. Material: naive CD4+ T cells sorted from blood. Subset of the sample: CD45RA+ positively selected. The CDR3 region is CASISFTGYGYTF. The CDR3, as DNA: TGTGCCAGCATTTCCTTCACGGGCTATGGCTACACCTTC.